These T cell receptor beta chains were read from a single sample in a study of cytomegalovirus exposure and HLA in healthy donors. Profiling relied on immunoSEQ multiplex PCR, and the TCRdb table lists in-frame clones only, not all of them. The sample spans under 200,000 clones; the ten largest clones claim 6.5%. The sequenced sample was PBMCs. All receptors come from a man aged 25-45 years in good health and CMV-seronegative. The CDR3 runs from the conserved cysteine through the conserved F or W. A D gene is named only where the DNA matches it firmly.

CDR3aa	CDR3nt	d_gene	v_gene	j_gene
CAWSGSDRSAPQHF	TGTGCCTGGAGTGGGTCCGACAGGAGTGCGCCCCAGCATTTT	NA	TRBV30	TRBJ1-5
CASSLDRTSGGAWDTQYF	TGTGCCAGCAGCTTAGATCGGACTAGCGGGGGGGCCTGGGATACGCAGTATTTT	TRBD2	TRBV11-3	TRBJ2-3
CATSRDWTGGYEQYF	TGTGCCACCAGCAGAGATTGGACGGGGGGCTACGAGCAGTACTTC	TRBD2	TRBV15	TRBJ2-7
CASSFRLADFNEQFF	TGTGCCAGCAGCTTTCGTCTAGCGGATTTCAATGAGCAGTTCTTC	TRBD2	TRBV5-4	TRBJ2-1
CASSHHYRGSSYNSPLHF	TGTGCCAGCAGCCACCACTACCGCGGGAGCTCCTATAATTCACCCCTCCACTTT	NA	TRBV4-2	TRBJ1-6
CSVKVRPGRSGELFF	TGCAGCGTTAAAGTTCGCCCAGGGCGTAGCGGGGAGCTGTTTTTT	NA	TRBV29-1	TRBJ2-2
CASSPGTAPPDEQYF	TGTGCCAGTAGTCCCGGGACAGCGCCTCCCGACGAGCAGTACTTC	TRBD1	TRBV19	TRBJ2-7
CASSQGPPAGAGDTQYF	TGCGCCAGCAGCCAAGGTCCCCCCGCGGGGGCGGGAGATACGCAGTATTTT	NA	TRBV4-1	TRBJ2-3
CASSEGRLRTEAFF	TGCGCCAGCAGTGAGGGTCGGTTACGCACTGAAGCTTTCTTT	NA	TRBV10-1	TRBJ1-1
CASSAPSIAGVPYEQYF	TGTGCCAGCAGCGCTCCATCGATAGCGGGAGTGCCCTACGAGCAGTACTTC	TRBD2	TRBV5-4	TRBJ2-7
CASSSWGTGTYEQYF	TGTGCCAGCAGCTCCTGGGGGACAGGGACCTACGAGCAGTACTTC	TRBD1	TRBV5-6	TRBJ2-7
CASSPRQGRHTEAFF	TGCGCCAGCAGCCCTCGACAGGGGCGACACACTGAAGCTTTCTTT	TRBD1	TRBV4-1	TRBJ1-1
CASRVAFLSYEQYF	TGTGCCAGCAGGGTTGCGTTCCTCTCCTACGAGCAGTACTTC	NA	TRBV5-8	TRBJ2-7
CASSESGHRGQTDTQYF	TGCGCCAGCAGTGAGTCAGGTCACAGGGGGCAAACAGATACGCAGTATTTT	TRBD1	TRBV10-2	TRBJ2-3
CASSRSGEGPYEQYF	TGTGCCAGCAGCCGAAGCGGGGAGGGACCCTACGAGCAGTACTTC	TRBD2	TRBV7-9	TRBJ2-7
CASSLGRGLYEQYF	TGTGCCAGCAGCTTAGGGCGAGGACTTTACGAGCAGTACTTC	NA	TRBV7-8	TRBJ2-7
CASSVGGVANVLTF	TGTGCCAGCAGCGTAGGGGGGGTGGCCAACGTCCTGACTTTC	NA	TRBV9	TRBJ2-6
CASTSLTGDQPQHF	TGTGCCAGCACTTCACTAACAGGGGATCAGCCCCAGCATTTT	TRBD1	TRBV27	TRBJ1-5
CASSQVRRDHVNQPQHF	TGTGCCAGCAGCCAAGTAAGGCGGGACCATGTCAATCAGCCCCAGCATTTT	NA	TRBV4-2	TRBJ1-5
CASSFGQGRYQPQHF	TGTGCCAGCAGTTTCGGACAGGGGCGATATCAGCCCCAGCATTTT	TRBD1	TRBV27	TRBJ1-5
CASSLGAGGSEQFF	TGTGCCAGCAGCTTAGGGGCGGGGGGTAGTGAGCAGTTCTTC	TRBD2	TRBV7-2	TRBJ2-1
CASSPTGQGGYEQYF	TGTGCCAGCTCACCAACTGGACAGGGGGGCTACGAGCAGTACTTC	TRBD1	TRBV18	TRBJ2-7
CASSPTGGEGTEAFF	TGTGCCAGCAGCCCCACTGGGGGGGAAGGCACTGAAGCTTTCTTT	NA	TRBV7-9	TRBJ1-1
CASSYGVGSPLHF	TGTGCCAGCAGTTACGGGGTAGGCTCACCCCTCCACTTT	NA	TRBV27	TRBJ1-6
CASSIREGKKNEKLFF	TGTGCCAGTAGTATAAGAGAGGGTAAGAAGAATGAAAAACTGTTTTTT	NA	TRBV19	TRBJ1-4
CASSTGTSRRTDTQYF	TGCGCCAGCAGTACCGGGACTAGTCGTCGCACAGATACGCAGTATTTT	TRBD2	TRBV10-1	TRBJ2-3